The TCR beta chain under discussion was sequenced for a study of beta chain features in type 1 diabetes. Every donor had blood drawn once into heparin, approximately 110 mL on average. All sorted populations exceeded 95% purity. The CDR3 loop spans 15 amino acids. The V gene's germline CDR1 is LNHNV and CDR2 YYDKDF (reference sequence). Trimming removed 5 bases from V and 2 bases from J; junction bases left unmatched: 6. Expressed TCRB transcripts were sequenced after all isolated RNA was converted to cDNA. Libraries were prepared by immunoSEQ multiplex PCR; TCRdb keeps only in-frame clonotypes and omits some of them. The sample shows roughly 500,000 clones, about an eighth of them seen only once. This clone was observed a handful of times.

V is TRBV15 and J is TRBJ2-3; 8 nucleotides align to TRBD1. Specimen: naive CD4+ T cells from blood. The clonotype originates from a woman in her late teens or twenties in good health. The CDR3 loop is CATSARDRPTDTQYF. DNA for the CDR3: TGTGCCACCAGCGCCCGGGACAGGCCCACAGATACGCAGTATTTT. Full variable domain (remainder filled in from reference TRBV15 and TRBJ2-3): DAMVIQNPRYQVTQFGKPVTLSCSQTLNHNVMYWYQQKSSQAPKLLFHYYDKDFNNEADTPDNFQSRRPNTSFCFLDIRSPGLGDTAMYLCATSARDRPTDTQYFGPGTRLTVL.